Included here is one T cell receptor beta chain sequence, with context. Antigen specificity is unknown. This record comes from a study of T cell repertoires in cytomegalovirus infection. About the study: Public TCR beta signatures marked donors with CMV infection and the matching HLA.

The J segment lost 4 bases and the V segment lost 1 base, leaving 6 bases of the junction unmatched. This CDR3 spans 15 amino acids. Per the germline V gene, CDR1 is DFQATT and CDR2 is SNEGSKA (reference sequence). TCRdb reanalysed the reads using MiXCR and keeps one entry per CDR3 protein. In the table there are approximately 750,000 distinct CDR3 sequences, approximately 40% of which are singletons. The study's findings and limits: CMV carriers having the relevant HLA were flagged by cumulative public TCR beta family frequency. Predominance within the ex vivo response was attributable to HLA-C-restricted CMV-specific TCR beta clonotypes.

This sequence joins TRBV20-1 and TRBJ2-7; 11 bases are shared with TRBD2. Sample: PBMCs. The TCR comes from a human donor in good health (CMV status not recorded). Some clones in this sample may be carry-over from other donors' samples. Written as DNA, the CDR3 is TGCAGTGCTAGAGTTAGCGGGAGGGCCTCTTACGAGCAGTACTTC. Translating gives CSARVSGRASYEQYF.